This TCR beta chain is from a study of OX40 agonist ivuxolimab in advanced cancers. Study-wide background: The study gave patients intravenous ivuxolimab at 0.01 to 10 mg/kg every 2 weeks. Study outcomes and limitations: Relative to CD4+, CD8+ T cells held more expanded clones on average. Among the lowest levels of clonal expansion were found in partial responders at 0.1-3.0 mg/kg.

Drawing of blood for sampling happened at baseline, at cycle 4 day 1, and at cycle 7 day 1. TCRdb's copy holds only in-frame clones and misses some; the assay was immunoSEQ multiplex PCR. Here the sample spans 55,000 to 80,000 clones, roughly nine tenths being singletons. Germline CDR1 reads GTSNPN; CDR2 reads SVGIG (reference sequence). This CDR3 has 13 amino acids. Trimming removed 2 bases from V and 4 bases from J, with 11 bases in between. About this clone itself: Its antigen is not identified.

This clonotype originated in an adult with an advanced solid tumor such as melanoma, head and neck, liver or kidney cancer. Sequences were derived from CD4+ or CD8+ T cells sorted from blood, sampled in a trial of the OX40 agonist ivuxolimab. J is TRBJ1-1 and V is TRBV30; D not resolved. CDR3 protein: CAWSNGVGTEAFF. DNA for the CDR3: TGTGCCTGGAGTAACGGGGTAGGCACTGAAGCTTTCTTT.